The 2 T cell receptor beta chains given below trace back to one sample, sequenced in a study of vaccination effects on CD4 cells after COVID-19. Isolating CD4+ T cells followed about 11 days of culture. The assay was immunoSEQ multiplex PCR, and TCRdb's table has in-frame clones only and misses some. The sample lists some 63,000 clones, just over 70% occurring once. No cognate antigen is known for these TCRs. The sample here was CD4+ T cells from PBMCs cultured without peptide, taken before COVID-19 vaccination. The receptor source for this set is a human donor who had a prior SARS-CoV-2 infection.

The chain links TRBV7-2 to TRBJ1-2, with a possible D match to TRBD1 (6 bases). Trimming took 4 bases from V and 9 from J, leaving 21 bases between them. The CDR3 runs to 15 residues. CDR1 is SGHTA, CDR2 FQGNSA, per germline. The CDR3 DNA reads TGTGCCAGCAGCTCCCAGGGGACCGGGGGTAGAAGCTACACCTTC. It encodes CASSSQGTGGRSYTF.

The rearrangement uses TRBV6-1 and TRBJ1-2, with D unresolved. The V and J ends lost 0 bases and 4 bases respectively, with 12 bases between them. The germline V gene encodes CDR1 MNHNS and CDR2 SASEGT. The CDR3 is 15 amino acids. The CDR3 bases are TGTGCCAGCAGTGAAGCGCTCGGCAGATTCTATGGCTACACCTTC. Its translation: CASSEALGRFYGYTF.